This is a list of T cell receptor beta chains from one sample in a study of cytotoxic CD8 clonotypes in ibrutinib-treated CLL. Sequencing used immunoSEQ multiplex PCR; TCRdb keeps in-frame clones, though not all of them. The sample lists under 300,000 clones; around 69% were seen once. The sequences come from PBMCs, collected at disease progression, from a patient treated with ibrutinib. The receptor source for this set is a human donor with chronic lymphocytic leukemia. Both conserved end residues are trimmed from each CDR3. Each record gives: J gene, V gene, CDR3 protein.

TRBJ2-7 TRBV29-1 SAVQGKRPREQY
TRBJ2-6 TRBV27 ASSLLPAGANVLT
TRBJ2-3 TRBV7-6 ASSTTGTSSQY
TRBJ1-1 TRBV7-3 ASSWGRLNTEAF
TRBJ2-5 TRBV27 ASSQDRGGETQY
TRBJ1-5 TRBV28 ASSPGAGTLYSNQPQH
TRBJ2-1 TRBV27 ASSFRRQYNEQF
TRBJ2-2 TRBV14 ASSRDFVNTGELF
TRBJ2-1 TRBV5-8 ASSLTRDISSYNEQF
TRBJ1-2 TRBV10-3 AVSESGQGAGYT
TRBJ1-2 TRBV29-1 SVTQGSYGYT
TRBJ2-3 TRBV28 ASSAYRSGADTQY
TRBJ2-7 TRBV28 ASSLKVSRARDEQY
TRBJ2-5 TRBV5-8 ASSLGRLAGGQETQY
TRBJ2-1 TRBV4-3 ASSQAGLTSGYNEQF
TRBJ1-5 TRBV7-2 ASSLYGVRSNQPQH
TRBJ1-3 TRBV11-2 ASSREQSSGNTIY
TRBJ2-2 TRBV4-1 ASSQGDLAGELF
TRBJ2-7 TRBV7-2 ASSLAAGRLYEQY
TRBJ2-3 TRBV19 ASSRPRQGPDTQY
TRBJ2-3 TRBV11-1 ASSYTPRRVGTDTQY
TRBJ2-7 TRBV9 ASSVGSRASSYEQY
TRBJ2-1 TRBV27 ASSSIGGLVLRRF
TRBJ2-7 TRBV7-2 ASSLAYEGREQY
TRBJ2-7 TRBV5-4 ASSLSPGGDYEQY
TRBJ1-5 TRBV7-2 ASSLALQGNQPQH
TRBJ2-7 TRBV7-3 AVRFSQGNNPYEQY
TRBJ2-7 TRBV11-2 ASSGPYEQY
TRBJ1-5 TRBV28 ASSSANQPQH
TRBJ1-6 TRBV9 ASSVDTYSPLH
TRBJ2-1 TRBV27 ASSYHTPGILSYNEQF
TRBJ1-1 TRBV5-1 ASSWVTGRNTEAF
TRBJ2-3 TRBV27 ASMPYGGSTDTQY
TRBJ2-1 TRBV7-9 ASSLDLWEWNEQF
TRBJ2-7 TRBV9 ASSVGPSGSSNEQY
TRBJ2-3 TRBV5-6 ASSLEGTPLGDTQY
TRBJ2-1 TRBV18 ASSRRGGQNEQF
TRBJ2-3 TRBV6-5 ASSFERGSYTDTQY
TRBJ2-7 TRBV7-9 ASSSPGGREQY
TRBJ1-6 TRBV18 ASSPAGAGSPLH
TRBJ2-7 TRBV14 ASSPASGSIYEQY
TRBJ1-4 TRBV6-5 ASSYTGGINEKLF
TRBJ2-3 TRBV6-5 ASSYAGQGGDTQY
TRBJ1-2 TRBV5-1 ASSHTRGGYYGYT
TRBJ2-5 TRBV5-1 ASSLETGIGETQY
TRBJ2-3 TRBV7-3 ASSLIGGTDTQY
TRBJ2-7 TRBV6-6 ASSLGQGFGLNEQY
TRBJ2-7 TRBV18 ASSPKGVRGFAYEQY
TRBJ1-6 TRBV27 ASSTGGRRSPLH
TRBJ1-1 TRBV9 ASSSVVDTEAF
TRBJ2-3 TRBV7-3 ASSRDRPMKQY
TRBJ1-1 TRBV10-1 ASSDDKDTEAF
TRBJ2-7 TRBV4-2 ASSSRTDSYEQY
TRBJ1-2 TRBV7-2 ASSPDRGSYGYT
TRBJ1-3 TRBV6-4 ASSDLGPKGESGNTIY
TRBJ2-3 TRBV27 ASSLRLASDTQY
TRBJ2-7 TRBV10-2 ASRDGGREQY